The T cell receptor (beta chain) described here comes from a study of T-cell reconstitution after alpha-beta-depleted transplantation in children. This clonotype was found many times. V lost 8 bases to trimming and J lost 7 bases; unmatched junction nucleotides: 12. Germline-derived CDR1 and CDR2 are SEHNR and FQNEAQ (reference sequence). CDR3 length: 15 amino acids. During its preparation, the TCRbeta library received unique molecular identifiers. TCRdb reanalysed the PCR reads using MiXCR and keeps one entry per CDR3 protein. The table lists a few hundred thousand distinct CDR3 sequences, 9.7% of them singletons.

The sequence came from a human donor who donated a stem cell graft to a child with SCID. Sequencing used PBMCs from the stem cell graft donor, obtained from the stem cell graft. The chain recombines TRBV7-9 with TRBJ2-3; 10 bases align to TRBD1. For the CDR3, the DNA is TGTGCCAGCTTCCCCCCGGGACAGGGGCTGAATACGCAGTATTTT. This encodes CASFPPGQGLNTQYF.